This paragraph covers one T cell receptor (beta chain) sequence. Its antigen is not identified. Per the germline V gene, CDR1 is MDHEN and CDR2 is SYDVKM. The ends lost 4 bases at V and 6 bases at J; junction bases unmatched: 10. CDR3 size: 16 residues. Systemic immunosuppression or autoimmune disease history was grounds to exclude patients. The data are from a study of OX40 agonist ivuxolimab in advanced cancers. Study information: The drug used for patients, ivuxolimab, was an agonistic anti-OX40 (CD134) antibody. Regarding the study as a whole: The mean number of expanded clones was higher in CD8+ T cells than in CD4+.

Libraries were prepared by immunoSEQ multiplex PCR; TCRdb keeps only in-frame clonotypes and omits some of them. The sample lists 130,000 or so clones; over 75% were seen once. The origin of this receptor is an adult with an advanced solid tumor such as melanoma, head and neck, liver or kidney cancer. The material sequenced was CD4+ or CD8+ T cells sorted from blood, taken in a trial of the OX40 agonist ivuxolimab. The chain combines TRBV28 with TRBJ1-5; 9 nucleotides agree with TRBD1. Here the CDR3 reads CASSSGGQGKGQPQHF. CDR3 in DNA: TGTGCCAGCAGTTCAGGAGGACAGGGGAAGGGTCAGCCCCAGCATTTT.